Sequencing of this TCR beta chain was carried out in a study of OX40 agonist ivuxolimab in advanced cancers. Background on the study: Patients received the agonistic anti-OX40 (CD134) antibody ivuxolimab. Cohort: approximately 83% men, mean age 60, aged roughly 23 to 79. Study-wide points: Among the lowest peripheral clonal expansion occurred in 0.1-3.0 mg/kg partial responders.

The CDR3 contains 14 residues. The germline V gene has CDR1 SGHNT and CDR2 YENEEA. Trimming cost V 2 bases and J 3 bases, with 7 bases left between them. In regard to this clone: The antigen remains undetermined.

Libraries were prepared by immunoSEQ multiplex PCR; TCRdb keeps only in-frame clonotypes and omits some of them. The sample contains tens of thousands of clones, roughly 90% of which appear only once. The chain couples TRBV11-3 to TRBJ1-4; D is perhaps TRBD1 (5 bases). The sequence was obtained from an adult with an advanced solid tumor such as melanoma, head and neck, liver or kidney cancer. The material was CD4+ or CD8+ T cells sorted from blood, obtained in a trial of the OX40 agonist ivuxolimab. In DNA form, the CDR3 reads TGTGCCAGCAGCTTAAGGGGAGCTAATGAAAAACTGTTTTTT. It specifies CASSLRGANEKLFF.